The subject of this entry is one TCR beta chain. Antigen unknown. This entry comes from a study of CXCR3-negative and CXCR3-positive naive CD8 T cells. Study context: Collectively, the libraries yielded some 140 million TRB reads in total, at about 1.5 +/- 0.3 million per library.

Overall study results and limits: Naive cells that were CXCR3-positive had more hydrophobic TRB CDR3s (compared with CXCR3-negative naive cells). Relative to memory CD8+ cells, whose diversity was much lower, both naive subsets had comparably high diversity. Unlike memory cells, which differed, naive CXCR3-negative and CXCR3-positive cells had similar TRBV-TRBJ usage.

The libraries of TRB cDNA were constructed through 5' RACE using UMI labels. After re-calling the 5' RACE reads, TCRdb lists one entry per CDR3 protein, DNA absent. The data show 100,000 to 150,000 distinct CDR3 sequences, and the top ten clones hold roughly 0.29%. CDR3 length: 13 amino acids. CDR1 and CDR2 (germline): LGHNA, YSLEER. The sequenced material came from naive CXCR3- CD8+ T cells from blood. Subset indicated: CD45RO-CCR7+CD27+CD95- naive CD8+ T cells lacking CXCR3 (TNR3-). The TCR sequence derives from a human donor in good health. Some clones in this sample may be carry-over from other donors' samples. The gene calls are TRBV4-3 and TRBJ2-3; TCRdb indicates TRBD2, and absent DNA this call remains unverified. The CDR3 spells CASSQARMDTQYF.